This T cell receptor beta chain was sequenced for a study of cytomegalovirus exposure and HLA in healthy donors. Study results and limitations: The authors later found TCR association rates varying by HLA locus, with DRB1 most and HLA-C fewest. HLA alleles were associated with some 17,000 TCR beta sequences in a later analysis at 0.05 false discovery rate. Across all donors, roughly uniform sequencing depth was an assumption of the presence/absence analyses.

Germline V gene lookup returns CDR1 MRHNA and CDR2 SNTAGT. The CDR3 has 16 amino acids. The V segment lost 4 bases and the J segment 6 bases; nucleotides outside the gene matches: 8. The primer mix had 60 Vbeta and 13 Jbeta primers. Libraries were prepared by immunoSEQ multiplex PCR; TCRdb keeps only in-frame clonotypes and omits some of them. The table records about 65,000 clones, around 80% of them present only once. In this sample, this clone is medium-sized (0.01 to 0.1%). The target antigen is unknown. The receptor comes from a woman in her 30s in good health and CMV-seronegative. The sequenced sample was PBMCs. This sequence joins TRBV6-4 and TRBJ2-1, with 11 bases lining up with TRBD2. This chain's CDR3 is CASSATGTSGSNEQFF. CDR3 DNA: TGTGCCAGCAGTGCCACAGGGACTAGCGGTTCCAATGAGCAGTTCTTC.